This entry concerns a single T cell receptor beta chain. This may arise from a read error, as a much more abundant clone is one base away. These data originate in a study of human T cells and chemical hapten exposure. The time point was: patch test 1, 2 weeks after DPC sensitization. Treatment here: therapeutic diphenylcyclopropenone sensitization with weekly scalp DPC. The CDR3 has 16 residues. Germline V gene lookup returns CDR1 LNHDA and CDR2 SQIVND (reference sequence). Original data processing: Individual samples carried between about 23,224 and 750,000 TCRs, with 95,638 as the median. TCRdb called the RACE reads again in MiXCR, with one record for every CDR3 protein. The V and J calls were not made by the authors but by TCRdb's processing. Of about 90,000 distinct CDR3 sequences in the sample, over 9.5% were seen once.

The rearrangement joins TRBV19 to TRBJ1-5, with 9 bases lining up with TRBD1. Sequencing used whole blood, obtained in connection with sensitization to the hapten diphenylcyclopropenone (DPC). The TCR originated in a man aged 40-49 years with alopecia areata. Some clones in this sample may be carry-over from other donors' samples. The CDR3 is CASREQGARGNRPQHF. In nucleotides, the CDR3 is TGTGCCAGTAGGGAACAGGGGGCGCGAGGCAATCGGCCCCAGCATTTT.